Presented here are 14 T cell receptor beta chains from one specimen sequenced in a study of read filtering for tumor transcriptome and immune sequencing. From around 440 ng of RNA, a library with molecular barcoded alpha/delta and beta/gamma adaptors was made. MiXCR, run by TCRdb on the reads, gives a single entry per CDR3 protein. This table has about 130,000 distinct CDR3 sequences, over 10% appearing once. The material sequenced was a population of CD138-negative cells sorted from bone marrow. Every receptor here comes from a donor at least 40 years old with multiple myeloma.

This clonotype was counted at least ten times. The V call is TRBV28, the J call TRBJ2-4; 8 nucleotides align to TRBD1. Germline values: CDR1 MDHEN, CDR2 SYDVKM. The CDR3 extends over 14 amino acids. The junction had 9 bases not matched to a gene; V was cut back by 5 bases and J by 9 bases. In nucleotides, the CDR3 is TGTGCCAGCAGTCCGGGGACAGGTGTCGGCATTCAGTACTTC. This gives the protein CASSPGTGVGIQYF.

This clonotype was seen ten or more times. The chain employs TRBV9 and TRBJ2-1, with TRBD2 matching 13 bases. The length of the CDR3 is 16 residues. Trimming removed 4 bases from V and 9 bases from J; junction bases left unmatched: 10. The germline CDR1 and CDR2 sequences are SGDLS and YYNGEE. CDR3 region: CASSPRTSGSGGEQFF. CDR3 DNA: TGTGCCAGCAGCCCCCGGACTAGCGGGAGTGGGGGTGAGCAGTTCTTC.

The CDR3 DNA sequence: TGTGCCAGCAGTAACCCCTGGGCAGGGGGCGGAAACACCATATATTTT. Translating gives CASSNPWAGGGNTIYF. J is TRBJ1-3 and V is TRBV6-1; 8 nucleotides match TRBD1. Germline trimming cut 5 bases from V and 4 bases from J; bases unmatched to any gene: 10. This CDR3 region has 16 residues. The germline gives CDR1 MNHNS, CDR2 SASEGT.

The chain has TRBV20-1 and TRBJ1-2, with D unclear. V lost 0 bases, J lost 5 bases, and 13 bases lay in between. This CDR3 is built from 14 residues. The germline V gene encodes CDR1 DFQATT and CDR2 SNEGSKA (reference sequence). The CDR3 loop reads CSARDSQQAYGYTF. The CDR3 DNA is TGCAGTGCTAGAGATTCCCAGCAGGCGTATGGCTACACCTTC.

The rearrangement joins TRBV7-8 to TRBJ1-1, with a possible D match to TRBD1 (5 bases). This CDR3 contains 14 residues. V was pared by 6 bases and J by 3 bases, with 14 bases between. CDR1 is SGHVS, CDR2 FQNEAQ, per germline. CDR3 loop: CASRQRGGDTEAFF. Here the CDR3 DNA reads TGTGCCAGCAGACAACGGGGGGGGGACACTGAAGCTTTCTTT.

Ten or more counts support this clonotype. This rearrangement joins TRBV7-9 to TRBJ2-1; 11 bases align to TRBD1. The junction had 6 bases not matched to a gene; V was cut back by 5 bases and J by 12 bases. From germline, CDR1 is SEHNR and CDR2 FQNEAQ (reference sequence). This CDR3 contains 13 residues. The CDR3 spells CASSPRGTGGQFF. CDR3 in DNA: TGTGCCAGCAGCCCCCGGGGGACAGGGGGGCAGTTCTTC.

This chain links TRBV12-3 or TRBV12-4 with TRBJ2-5; TRBD2 might be the D (6 bases). V was pared by 3 bases and J by 2 bases, with 10 bases between. The CDR3 sequence is 14 residues long. This CDR3 is CASSFWGVQETQYF. The DNA for the CDR3 is TGTGCCAGCAGTTTCTGGGGGGTGCAAGAGACCCAGTACTTC.

This clonotype turned up a few times. The CDR3 end shows no conserved phenylalanine or tryptophan, and so a read error is likely. This chain connects TRBV6-6 to TRBJ2-6, with unresolved D. The germline CDR1 and CDR2 sequences are MNHNY and SVGAGI (reference sequence). The CDR3 sequence is 15 residues long. Trimming pared 6 bases from V and 1 base from J, leaving 10 bases between. The CDR3 loop reads CASRQTRSGANVLTL. Here the CDR3 DNA reads TGTGCCAGCAGACAGACAAGGTCTGGGGCCAACGTCCTGACTTTA.

This clonotype was seen many times. CDR3 loop: CASSVLGGEDTQYF. The CDR3 region has the DNA TGTGCCAGCAGTGTGTTGGGAGGTGAAGATACGCAGTATTTT. The V gene is TRBV2, the J gene TRBJ2-3, with TRBD2 as a possible D gene (6 bases). CDR1 is SNHLY and CDR2 is FYNNEI in the germline V gene. The CDR3 length is 14 residues. Trimming pared 4 bases from V and 5 bases from J, leaving 13 bases between.

The chain carries TRBV7-6 and TRBJ2-7; 8 bases are a match to TRBD1. Germline V gives CDR1 SGHVS, CDR2 FNYEAQ. Unmatched junction bases numbered 8, after V lost 1 base and J lost 6 bases. The CDR3 sequence is 15 residues long. CDR3 region: CASSLGGQGTGEQYF. CDR3 sequence (DNA): TGTGCCAGCAGCTTAGGCGGACAGGGTACTGGCGAGCAGTACTTC.

For this clonotype: No conserved phenylalanine or tryptophan is present at the end of the CDR3, so a read error is the likely explanation. The chain employs TRBV7-2 and TRBJ2-5; D might be TRBD2 (6 bases). CDR1 SGHTA and CDR2 FQGNSA come from the germline V gene. V lost 2 bases and J 5 bases, leaving 12 bases between the germline ends. This CDR3 is 14 amino acids long. The CDR3 protein is CASSLIGGWETQYL. The CDR3 region has the DNA TGTGCCAGCAGCTTAATCGGGGGTTGGGAGACCCAGTACCTC.

The sample holds many counts of this clonotype. The chain employs TRBV28 and TRBJ2-1, with 9 bases fitting TRBD2. Germline lookup yields CDR1 MDHEN and CDR2 SYDVKM. There are 16 residues in the CDR3. V shed 4 bases and J 9 bases; nucleotides not matched to a gene: 13. The DNA of the CDR3 is TGTGCCAGCAGTTATTCGGGGCTAGCGGGGAGTACTGAGCAGTTCTTC. Translating gives CASSYSGLAGSTEQFF. The full variable domain, in which reference TRBV28 and TRBJ2-1 provide the parts outside the CDR3, is DVKVTQSSRYLVKRTGEKVFLECVQDMDHENMFWYRQDPGLGLRLIYFSYDVKMKEKGDIPEGYSVSREKKERFSLILESASTNQTSMYLCASSYSGLAGSTEQFFGPGTRLTVL.

This clonotype was picked up many times. The germline gene is not matched at one end of the junction; a read error may be the cause. This chain links TRBV7-2 with TRBJ2-1; 9 nucleotides align to TRBD1. CDR3 length equals 15 residues. Per germline, CDR1 SGHTA and CDR2 FQGNSA. Here the CDR3 DNA reads TGTGCCAGCAGCCGGCGACAGGGGGGTTTCGATGAGCAGCTCTTC. Translated, it gives CASSRRQGGFDEQLF.

This clonotype was seen at least ten times. The chain uses TRBV5-1 and TRBJ2-1; no definite D call. The germline V gene has CDR1 SGHRS and CDR2 YFSETQ. The CDR3 is 15 residues long. V was clipped by 1 base and J by 6 bases, with 14 bases between them. CDR3 nucleotides: TGCGCCAGCAGCTTGTTAGAAGTTACGACCAATGAGCAGTTCTTC. Protein: CASSLLEVTTNEQFF.